These 8 T cell receptor beta chains share one sample of origin, sequenced in a study of CD8 T cells in Susac syndrome. RNA, at about 0.45 to 1 ug, was reverse transcribed with random hexamers. TCRdb re-called the immunoSEQ multiplex PCR reads through MiXCR, storing one row per CDR3 protein. The repertoire includes around 100,000 distinct CDR3 sequences, approximately 95% of them detected once, and roughly 0.29% sits in the top ten. Sequenced material: CD8+ T cells from PBMCs. The receptor source for this set is a human donor with Susac syndrome.

The J gene is TRBJ2-5, the V gene TRBV12-3 or TRBV12-4; 7 nucleotides line up with TRBD2. The ends lost 5 bases at V and 11 bases at J; junction bases unmatched: 14. This CDR3 is 14 amino acids long. DNA for the CDR3: TGTGCCAGCAGTCTCCGGGGGGACCAAAACATGCAGTACTTC. Its protein product is CASSLRGDQNMQYF.

This clonotype has only one observation. This chain connects TRBV6-1 to TRBJ2-1; TRBD2 matches at 14 bases. CDR1 and CDR2 (germline): MNHNS, SASEGT. V shed 6 bases, J shed 8 bases, and the junction held 9 bases outside the gene matches. This CDR3 has 16 residues. The CDR3 here is CASRRLAGGPGDEQFF. CDR3 in DNA: TGTGCCAGCAGGAGACTAGCGGGAGGGCCGGGGGATGAGCAGTTCTTC.

This rearrangement joins TRBV20-1 to TRBJ2-5, with 8 positions matching TRBD2. The CDR3 contains 14 residues. V was clipped by 1 base and J by 5 bases; unmatched bases: 6. The V gene's germline CDR1 is DFQATT and CDR2 SNEGSKA (reference sequence). In DNA form, the CDR3 reads TGCAGTGCTAGAGTCGCGGGAGGAGCGGAGACCCAGTACTTC. This sequence encodes CSARVAGGAETQYF.

The chain is built from TRBV2 and TRBJ2-1, with a tentative D call TRBD1 (8 bases). CDR1 SNHLY and CDR2 FYNNEI come from the germline V gene. V lost 6 bases to trimming and J lost 4 bases, with 16 bases between them. The CDR3 is 15 residues long. CDR3 protein: CASRGQGGGYNEQFF. CDR3 bases: TGTGCCAGCAGAGGACAGGGAGGGGGTTACAATGAGCAGTTCTTC.

The genes are TRBV20-1 and TRBJ2-7; D gene uncertain. The V end lost 3 bases, the J end lost 2 bases, and 8 bases lay between the germline ends. The CDR3 runs 12 residues. Germline lookup yields CDR1 DFQATT and CDR2 SNEGSKA (reference sequence). The CDR3 reads CSARAGAYEQYF. The CDR3 nucleotides read TGCAGTGCTAGGGCAGGTGCCTACGAGCAGTACTTC.

The rearrangement joins TRBV20-1 to TRBJ2-3, with TRBD2 identical over 12 bases. Losses at the gene ends were 5 bases for V and 2 bases for J; bases not matched to a gene: 8. This CDR3 is built from 16 residues. The germline V gene has CDR1 DFQATT and CDR2 SNEGSKA (reference sequence). CDR3 DNA: TGCAGTGCTGATAGGACTAGCGGGGTTTACACAGATACGCAGTATTTT. Translated, it gives CSADRTSGVYTDTQYF.

The J gene is TRBJ1-2, the V gene TRBV29-1; 7 nucleotides line up with TRBD1. Germline V gene lookup returns CDR1 SQVTM and CDR2 ANQGSEA. After removal of 2 bases from V and 8 bases from J, the junction contained 11 bases not matched to a gene. CDR3 length: 14 residues. The CDR3 nucleotides are TGCAGCGTTGAATGGACAGGCACCGGAGGGGGCTACACCTTC. This encodes CSVEWTGTGGGYTF.

The chain employs TRBV14 and TRBJ2-7; 7 nucleotides align to TRBD1. The CDR3 is made up of 15 amino acids. V shed 1 base, J shed 4 bases, and the junction held 7 bases outside the gene matches. Germline V gives CDR1 SGHDN, CDR2 FVKESK. The CDR3 DNA sequence: TGTGCCAGCAGCCAAGCCCTCGGGACAGAATACGAGCAGTACTTC. This gives the protein CASSQALGTEYEQYF.